These 30 T cell receptor beta chains were sequenced from one sample in a study of blood T cell repertoires in COVID-19. Generated by immunoSEQ multiplex PCR, the TCRdb table keeps only in-frame clones and is missing some. The table has some 200,000 clones, 84% seen once. The material sequenced was peripheral blood. The source of these receptors is a man under 40 with active or convalescent COVID-19.

The V and J genes are TRBV7-2 and TRBJ2-5; TRBD2 agrees at 7 bases. V was pared by 5 bases and J by 7 bases, with 10 bases of the junction left unmatched. Germline V gene data show CDR1 as SGHTA and CDR2 as FQGNSA. This CDR3 region has 14 residues. The CDR3 loop reads CASSGRERVSTQYF. The DNA of the CDR3 is TGTGCCAGCAGCGGGCGGGAGAGGGTATCGACCCAGTACTTC.

The chain has TRBV9 and TRBJ2-3; TRBD1 might be the D (5 bases). V was trimmed by 1 base and J by 4 bases, leaving 16 bases between them. The CDR3 sequence is 16 residues long. Germline V CDR1 and CDR2: SGDLS, YYNGEE. This CDR3 is CASSVSRVTFSDTQYF. CDR3 nucleotides: TGTGCCAGCAGCGTATCCAGGGTGACCTTCTCAGATACGCAGTATTTT. The complete variable domain, with remaining parts taken from reference TRBV9 and TRBJ2-3, reads DSGVTQTPKHLITATGQRVTLRCSPRSGDLSVYWYQQSLDQGLQFLIQYYNGEERAKGNILERFSAQQFPDLHSELNLSSLELGDSALYFCASSVSRVTFSDTQYFGPGTRLTVL.

The J gene is TRBJ2-5, the V gene TRBV11-3; 7 bases match TRBD2. Per germline, CDR1 SGHNT and CDR2 YENEEA. The ends lost 8 bases at V and 4 bases at J; junction bases unmatched: 10. The CDR3 has 14 residues. CDR3 in DNA: TGTGCCAGCGCCCAAGGCGGGGGAGGAGAGACCCAGTACTTC. Translated: CASAQGGGGETQYF.

The chain combines TRBV6-6 with TRBJ1-4; 7 bases align to TRBD1. Germline CDR1 MNHNY, CDR2 SVGAGI (reference sequence). Trimming removed 6 bases from V and 5 bases from J; junction bases left unmatched: 0. The CDR3 spans 12 residues. CDR3 nucleotides: TGTGCCAGCAGGACAGGGAATGAAAAACTGTTTTTT. Encoded protein: CASRTGNEKLFF.

The chain is built from TRBV6-2 or TRBV6-3 and TRBJ1-2; 8 bases align to TRBD1. CDR1 and CDR2 (germline): MNHEY, SVGEGT. J gave up 8 bases and V 5 bases, and 10 bases lay outside the gene matches. The CDR3 is 14 amino acids. The CDR3 coding sequence is TGTGCCAGCAGTGACCCCGGACAGGGCGTCGGCTACACCTTC. It yields the protein CASSDPGQGVGYTF.

Notes on this clone: The junction does not match germline at one end; this may be a read error. V usage is TRBV7-7 and J usage is TRBJ2-2, with D uncertain. This CDR3 contains 13 residues. CDR1 SSHAT and CDR2 FNYEAQ come from the germline V gene (reference sequence). CDR3 in amino acids: CASSSGAPGELFF. Written as DNA, the CDR3 is TGTGCTAGCAGCTCCGGTGCCCCCGGGGAGCTGTTTTTT. Supplemented by reference TRBV7-7 and TRBJ2-2, the full variable domain reads GAGVSQSPRYKVTKRGQDVTLRCDPISSHATLYWYQQALGQGPEFLTYFNYEAQPDKSGLPSDRFSAERPEGSISTLTIQRTEQRDSAMYRCASSSGAPGELFFGEGSRLTVL.

The chain has TRBV25-1 and TRBJ1-4; D ambiguous. The V and J ends lost 1 base and 3 bases respectively, with 9 bases between them. CDR1 MGHDK and CDR2 SYGVNS come from the germline V gene. The CDR3 has 15 residues. Here the CDR3 reads CASSESGFANEKLFF. CDR3 sequence (DNA): TGTGCCAGCAGTGAATCTGGCTTCGCTAATGAAAAACTGTTTTTT.

The rearrangement joins TRBV28 to TRBJ1-3, with 9 positions matching TRBD1. Trimming removed 3 bases from V and 4 bases from J; junction bases left unmatched: 1. The germline gives CDR1 MDHEN, CDR2 SYDVKM. The CDR3 extends over 14 amino acids. The CDR3, as DNA: TGTGCCAGCAGTTTCGACAGGGGGGGAAACACCATATATTTT. It codes for CASSFDRGGNTIYF.

The chain has TRBV29-1 and TRBJ2-1, with 7 bases lining up with TRBD1. The germline V gene has CDR1 SQVTM and CDR2 ANQGSEA. V lost 8 bases to trimming and J lost 1 base; unmatched junction nucleotides: 11. The CDR3 has 15 residues. In DNA form, the CDR3 reads TGCAGCCTCAAACAGGGGACGGCGTCCTACAATGAGCAGTTCTTC. It codes for CSLKQGTASYNEQFF.

The J gene is TRBJ1-5, the V gene TRBV24-1, with 10 bases fitting TRBD1. V was clipped by 4 bases and J by 6 bases; unmatched bases: 5. Germline values: CDR1 KGHDR, CDR2 SFDVKD. This CDR3 is built from 15 residues. The CDR3 loop is CATSERQGATQPQHF. In DNA, the CDR3 is TGTGCCACCAGTGAGAGACAGGGGGCCACTCAGCCCCAGCATTTT.

This chain uses TRBV19 with TRBJ2-3, with D possibly being TRBD2 (5 bases). CDR1 and CDR2 (germline): LNHDA, SQIVND (reference sequence). The CDR3 loop spans 15 amino acids. V lost 2 bases, J lost 0 bases, and 9 bases lay in between. CDR3 nucleotides: TGTGCCAGTAGTATAACGAGCGGTAGCACAGATACGCAGTATTTT. It codes for CASSITSGSTDTQYF. Together with reference TRBV19 and TRBJ2-3, the CDR3 gives the full variable domain: DGGITQSPKYLFRKEGQNVTLSCEQNLNHDAMYWYRQDPGQGLRLIYYSQIVNDFQKGDIAEGYSVSREKKESFPLTVTSAQKNPTAFYLCASSITSGSTDTQYFGPGTRLTVL.

The V and J genes are TRBV12-5 and TRBJ1-3; 7 nucleotides align to TRBD1. Germline CDR1 reads LGHNT; CDR2 reads FRNRAP. Losses at the gene ends were 6 bases for V and 4 bases for J; bases not matched to a gene: 9. This CDR3 has 15 residues. CDR3 nucleotide sequence: TGTGCTAGTGGGGAGAACAGGGGCAACGGAAACACCATATATTTT. It translates to CASGENRGNGNTIYF.

The chain links TRBV11-2 to TRBJ1-1, with 7 bases fitting TRBD1. The V and J ends lost 2 bases and 6 bases, in that order; junction bases with no gene match: 15. Germline V gene lookup returns CDR1 SGHAT and CDR2 FQNNGV. The CDR3 loop spans 17 amino acids. This CDR3 reads CASSLRLGQPGWAEAFF. Here the CDR3 DNA reads TGTGCCAGCAGCTTACGGCTGGGACAGCCAGGATGGGCTGAAGCTTTCTTT.

V and J are TRBV12-3 or TRBV12-4 and TRBJ2-7, with D perhaps TRBD2 (6 bases). V dropped 8 bases and J dropped 2 bases, with 13 bases sitting between them. This CDR3 contains 13 residues. CDR3 sequence: CASGAGSPYEQYF. In DNA, the CDR3 is TGTGCCAGCGGTGCGGGGTCCCCCTACGAGCAGTACTTC.

This chain connects TRBV6-1 to TRBJ2-7, with 9 nucleotides matching TRBD2. CDR1 MNHNS and CDR2 SASEGT come from the germline V gene. The junction had 3 bases not matched to a gene; V was cut back by 5 bases and J by 1 base. CDR3 length: 14 residues. As DNA, the CDR3 is TGTGCCAGCAGTTTAGCGGGGGAGTCCTACGAGCAGTACGTC. It encodes CASSLAGESYEQYV.

The chain's CDR3 is CATSDFRKNIQYF. The CDR3 nucleotides are TGTGCCACCAGTGATTTCAGGAAAAACATTCAGTACTTC. The J gene is TRBJ2-4, the V gene TRBV24-1; no clear D. The CDR3 consists of 13 residues. Germline lookup yields CDR1 KGHDR and CDR2 SFDVKD. Deletions cut 1 base from V and 4 bases from J, with 4 bases between.

This rearrangement joins TRBV6-6 to TRBJ1-1; maybe TRBD1 (5 bases). Per the germline V gene, CDR1 is MNHNY and CDR2 is SVGAGI (reference sequence). CDR3 length equals 15 residues. The germline V and J ends were trimmed by 0 bases and 1 base, with 9 bases remaining between them. In DNA, the CDR3 is TGTGCCAGCAGTTACTCGGTCACAGGGAACACTGAAGCTTTCTTT. Translation gives CASSYSVTGNTEAFF.

In regard to this clone: In the same sample, other DNA sequences code for this CDR3. The rearrangement links TRBV28 to TRBJ1-1; maybe TRBD1 (5 bases). The length of the CDR3 is 12 residues. Trimming stripped 5 bases from V and 4 bases from J, with 8 bases between. Per the germline V gene, CDR1 is MDHEN and CDR2 is SYDVKM. CDR3 region: CASSLQGTEAFF. Here the CDR3 DNA reads TGTGCCAGCAGTCTCCAGGGCACTGAAGCTTTCTTT.

The J gene is TRBJ2-6, the V gene TRBV5-6; tentative D call: TRBD1 (7 bases). This CDR3 contains 18 residues. Germline assignment: CDR1 SGHDT and CDR2 YYEEEE. Between the trimmed V and J ends, which lost 1 base and 0 bases, there was a span of 14 bases. CDR3 residues: CASSLKARGVSGANVLTF. CDR3 bases: TGTGCCAGCAGCTTGAAGGCCAGGGGGGTCTCTGGGGCCAACGTCCTGACTTTC. The full variable domain, in which reference TRBV5-6 and TRBJ2-6 provide the parts outside the CDR3, is DAGVTQSPTHLIKTRGQQVTLRCSPKSGHDTVSWYQQALGQGPQFIFQYYEEEERQRGNFPDRFSGHQFPNYSSELNVNALLLGDSALYLCASSLKARGVSGANVLTFGAGSRLTVL.

The V call is TRBV19, the J call TRBJ2-2, with D uncertain. Trimming pared 7 bases from V and 0 bases from J, leaving 15 bases between. The CDR3 sequence is 16 residues long. Germline V gives CDR1 LNHDA, CDR2 SQIVND (reference sequence). CDR3 coding DNA: TGTGCCAGTACCCTTCAGGTTTCATCGAACACCGGGGAGCTGTTTTTT. This codes for CASTLQVSSNTGELFF.

This clone was seen only once. This rearrangement joins TRBV18 to TRBJ2-2, with 7 bases lining up with TRBD2. The CDR3 covers 16 residues. Losses at the gene ends were 2 bases for V and 6 bases for J; bases not matched to a gene: 9. Germline V CDR1 and CDR2: KGHSH, LQKENI. The CDR3 spells CASSPGIGLGAGELFF. The DNA of the CDR3 is TGTGCCAGCTCACCAGGGATCGGACTAGGGGCCGGGGAGCTGTTTTTT. The variable domain in full, completed from reference TRBV18 and TRBJ2-2, reads NAGVMQNPRHLVRRRGQEARLRCSPMKGHSHVYWYRQLPEEGLKFMVYLQKENIIDESGMPKERFSAEFPKEGPSILRIQQVVRGDSAAYFCASSPGIGLGAGELFFGEGSRLTVL.

This rearrangement joins TRBV5-1 to TRBJ1-3; no clear D gene. The CDR3 is made up of 15 amino acids. Germline V CDR1 and CDR2: SGHRS, YFSETQ. The ends were cut back, 4 bases at V and 3 bases at J, with 14 bases in the middle. The CDR3 spells CASSSPDAGGNTIYF. As DNA, the CDR3 is TGCGCCAGCAGCAGCCCGGACGCGGGTGGAAACACCATATATTTT.

This chain connects TRBV10-1 to TRBJ1-1; maybe TRBD1 (5 bases). In germline, CDR1 is WNHNN, CDR2 SYGVQD (reference sequence). Trimming took off 3 bases at V and 5 bases at J, with 10 bases between the two ends. The CDR3 is made up of 13 amino acids. Here the CDR3 reads CASSEGVGTEAFF. CDR3 in DNA: TGCGCCAGCAGTGAAGGGGTTGGAACTGAAGCTTTCTTT.

The V gene is TRBV5-6, the J gene TRBJ1-2; 8 bases match TRBD1. J gave up 8 bases and V 4 bases, and 7 bases lay outside the gene matches. Germline assignment: CDR1 SGHDT and CDR2 YYEEEE. The CDR3 loop spans 13 amino acids. CDR3 protein: CASSLDRAQGYTF. Written as DNA, the CDR3 is TGTGCCAGCAGCCTGGACAGGGCTCAAGGCTACACCTTC.

This clone was detected only once. The chain uses TRBV12-2 and TRBJ1-5; the listed D gene, TRBD1, was not tested against the DNA. TRBV12-2 is a pseudogene locus. The length of the CDR3 is 17 residues. Written as DNA, the CDR3 is TGTGCAAGTCGCTCAAACTCCCCACAGGGTGGCAATCAGCCCCAGCATTTT. Protein: CASRSNSPQGGNQPQHF.

This chain connects TRBV12-5 to TRBJ2-2; TRBD1 matches at 8 bases. In germline, CDR1 is LGHNT, CDR2 FRNRAP. The CDR3 has 14 amino acids. The ends lost 5 bases at V and 4 bases at J; junction bases unmatched: 3. Written as DNA, the CDR3 is TGTGCTAGTGGTCCGACAGGGGTCACCGGGGAGCTGTTTTTT. It codes for CASGPTGVTGELFF.

The CDR3 DNA reads TGTGCCAGCTCACGGGACAGTAATGAAAAACTGTTTTTT. Residues: CASSRDSNEKLFF. The chain carries TRBV18 and TRBJ1-4, with 7 bases matching TRBD1. The CDR3 is 13 residues long. CDR1 is KGHSH, CDR2 LQKENI, per germline. The ends lost 4 bases at V and 4 bases at J; junction bases unmatched: 0.

The chain joins TRBV27 to TRBJ1-2; tentative D call: TRBD1 (5 bases). The V end was cut by 2 bases, the J end by 4 bases, with 11 bases between. Germline V CDR1 and CDR2: MNHEY, SMNVEV (reference sequence). This CDR3 spans 14 amino acids. CDR3 coding DNA: TGTGCCAGCAGTTTAGGGGGGTCTGGCTATGGCTACACCTTC. Translated: CASSLGGSGYGYTF.

The chain is built from TRBV28 and TRBJ2-7; 9 positions match TRBD1. CDR1 is MDHEN and CDR2 is SYDVKM in the germline V gene. V lost 5 bases and J lost 4; bases outside the gene matches: 3. This CDR3 has 13 amino acids. This chain's CDR3 is CASSPGTGYEQYF. CDR3 nucleotide sequence: TGTGCCAGCAGTCCCGGGACAGGGTACGAGCAGTACTTC.

The rearrangement links TRBV7-9 to TRBJ1-5, with a possible D match to TRBD1 (5 bases). The CDR3 sequence is 13 residues long. The V and J ends lost 1 base and 5 bases respectively, with 6 bases between them. The germline gives CDR1 SEHNR, CDR2 FQNEAQ (reference sequence). The CDR3: CASSLGRDQPQHF. CDR3 nucleotide sequence: TGTGCCAGCAGCTTAGGCAGGGATCAGCCCCAGCATTTT.